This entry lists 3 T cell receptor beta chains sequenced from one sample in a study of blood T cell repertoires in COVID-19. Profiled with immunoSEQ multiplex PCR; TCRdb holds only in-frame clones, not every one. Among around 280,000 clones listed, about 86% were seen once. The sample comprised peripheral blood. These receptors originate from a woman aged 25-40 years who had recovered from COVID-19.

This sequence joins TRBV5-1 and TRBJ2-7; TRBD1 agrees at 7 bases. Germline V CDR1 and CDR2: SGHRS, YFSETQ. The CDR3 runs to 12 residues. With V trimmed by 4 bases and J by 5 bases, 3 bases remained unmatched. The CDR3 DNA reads TGCGCCAGCAGCATACAGGGGAACGAGCAGTACTTC. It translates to CASSIQGNEQYF.

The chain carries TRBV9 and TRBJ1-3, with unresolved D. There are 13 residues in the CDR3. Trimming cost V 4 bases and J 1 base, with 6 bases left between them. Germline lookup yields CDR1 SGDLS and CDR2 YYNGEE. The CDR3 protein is CASSQRSGNTIYF. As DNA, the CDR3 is TGTGCCAGCAGCCAGCGGTCTGGAAACACCATATATTTT.

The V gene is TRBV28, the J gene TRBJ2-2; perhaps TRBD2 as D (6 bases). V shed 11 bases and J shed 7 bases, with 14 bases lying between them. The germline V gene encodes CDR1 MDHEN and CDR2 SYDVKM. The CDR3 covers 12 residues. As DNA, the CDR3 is TGTGCCCTACGCGGGATGGACGGGGAGCTGTTTTTT. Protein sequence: CALRGMDGELFF.